This T cell receptor beta chain was sequenced during a study of blood T cells in healthy people across ages. Study-level points and caveats: Diversity estimates from one million T cells were considered underestimates. Naive CD4+ cell counts and diversity both ran higher in long-lived than in aged donors.

A remark on this clonotype: Its antigen is currently unknown.

Through a sample-barcoded 5' primer and a J-beta primer mix, a second PCR was run for roughly 6 to 12 cycles. Every cDNA molecule bore a tag from a template-switch adaptor containing 12 random nucleotides. One entry per CDR3 protein results from TCRdb running MiXCR on the 5' RACE reads. The top ten clones hold about 4% of a sample with about 1.5 million distinct CDR3 sequences, 42% of them seen once. The CDR3 length is 12 residues. The V end lost 4 bases, the J end lost 4 bases, and 7 bases lay between the germline ends. V is TRBV12-3 or TRBV12-4 and J is TRBJ1-2, with no clear D. The TCR originated in a woman under 30 in good health. Input material: blood. CDR3: CASSYQLYGYTF. The CDR3 nucleotides read TGTGCCAGCAGTTACCAACTCTATGGCTACACCTTC.